Presented here are 24 T cell receptor beta chains from one specimen sequenced in a study of blood T cell repertoires in COVID-19. Produced via immunoSEQ multiplex PCR; TCRdb's table is partial and in-frame only. The sample has about 76,000 clones, more than 75% seen once; the top ten hold 27%. Sequencing was performed on peripheral blood. All receptors derive from a human donor in a cohort sampled during active COVID-19.

The rearrangement joins TRBV6-5 to TRBJ2-4; D gene ambiguous. V gave up 8 bases and J gave up 2 bases, with 16 bases separating them. The CDR3 is 15 amino acids. Germline loops: CDR1 MNHEY, CDR2 SVGAGI. The CDR3 nucleotides are TGTGCCAGCCGGTATACCTTGCTATCCAAAAACATTCAGTACTTC. Amino acid sequence: CASRYTLLSKNIQYF.

The chain uses TRBV6-5 and TRBJ2-3; TRBD2 aligns across 9 bases. The CDR3 spans 15 residues. Germline V gives CDR1 MNHEY, CDR2 SVGAGI. After removal of 7 bases from V and 6 bases from J, the junction contained 11 bases not matched to a gene. In DNA form, the CDR3 reads TGTGCCAGCACCCCGTGGACTAGCGTTTCCGATACGCAGTATTTT. This codes for CASTPWTSVSDTQYF.

The chain joins TRBV28 to TRBJ1-2; 7 positions match TRBD1. Per germline, CDR1 MDHEN and CDR2 SYDVKM. The CDR3 runs 15 residues. V lost 2 bases to trimming and J lost 2 bases; unmatched junction nucleotides: 5. The CDR3 is CASSLLDRSNYGYTF. The CDR3 DNA reads TGTGCCAGCAGTTTACTGGACAGGTCCAACTATGGCTACACCTTC.

CDR3 region: CASSLAQIQPQHF. CDR3 DNA sequence: TGTGCCAGCAGCTTAGCTCAGATTCAGCCCCAGCATTTT. The chain links TRBV11-3 to TRBJ1-5, with D uncertain. The CDR3 spans 13 residues. The V end was cut by 1 base, the J end by 6 bases, with 7 bases between. In germline, CDR1 is SGHNT, CDR2 YENEEA.

The chain recombines TRBV30 with TRBJ1-2; tentative D call: TRBD1 (5 bases). The V and J ends lost 1 base and 5 bases respectively, with 20 bases between them. The CDR3 consists of 16 residues. The germline CDR1 and CDR2 sequences are GTSNPN and SVGIG (reference sequence). This chain's CDR3 is CAWSAPRRGAGYGYTF. CDR3 sequence (DNA): TGTGCCTGGAGTGCCCCCCGGCGGGGCGCGGGGTATGGCTACACCTTC.

The chain uses TRBV6-2 or TRBV6-3 and TRBJ2-1; TRBD2 aligns across 7 bases. The V gene end was trimmed by 7 bases and the J gene end by 7 bases; junction bases not matched to a gene: 16. This CDR3 region has 16 residues. Germline V CDR1 and CDR2: MNHEY, SVGEGT. The CDR3 DNA is TGTGCCAGCAACCCTGCGGGGAGGGGTGGATTTAATGAGCAGTTCTTC. It yields the protein CASNPAGRGGFNEQFF.

The chain combines TRBV11-1 with TRBJ2-1, with 11 positions matching TRBD2. V shed 5 bases, J shed 9 bases, and the junction held 9 bases outside the gene matches. CDR1 SGHAT and CDR2 FQDESV come from the germline V gene (reference sequence). The CDR3 runs to 15 residues. The CDR3 protein is CASSPRVAGGLEQFF. In DNA form, the CDR3 reads TGTGCCAGCAGCCCCCGAGTAGCGGGGGGGCTTGAGCAGTTCTTC.

V and J are TRBV6-1 and TRBJ1-2; the D is unclear. CDR3 length: 13 residues. Trimming left V 1 base short and J 4 bases short, with 7 bases between. Germline CDR1 is MNHNS and CDR2 is SASEGT. The CDR3 nucleotides are TGTGCCAGCAGTGAAGTGTCGGTCTATGGCTACACCTTC. Its translation is CASSEVSVYGYTF.

This chain links TRBV6-5 with TRBJ2-7; possibly TRBD2 for D (6 bases). Between the trimmed V and J ends, which lost 6 bases and 2 bases, there was a span of 11 bases. Germline V gene data show CDR1 as MNHEY and CDR2 as SVGAGI. The CDR3 loop spans 13 amino acids. The CDR3 is CASRVGEAYEQYF. DNA for the CDR3: TGTGCCAGCAGGGTCGGGGAGGCCTACGAGCAGTACTTC.

The V and J genes are TRBV5-4 and TRBJ2-5, with D possibly TRBD2 on 6 matching bases. The CDR3 is 16 residues long. Germline assignment: CDR1 SGHNT and CDR2 YYREEE (reference sequence). With 4 bases removed from V and 2 bases from J, the gap between germline ends came to 18 bases. CDR3 coding DNA: TGTGCCAGCAGCCAACGTTTCGGAGGGGAGCAAGAGACCCAGTACTTC. As protein: CASSQRFGGEQETQYF.

The V and J genes are TRBV19 and TRBJ2-3, with D maybe TRBD1 (5 bases). Trimming took 9 bases from V and 7 from J, leaving 14 bases between them. CDR1 is LNHDA and CDR2 is SQIVND in the germline V gene (reference sequence). The CDR3 is 12 amino acids. The CDR3 reads CASGTGPYTQYF. The CDR3, as DNA: TGTGCCAGCGGAACAGGACCCTATACGCAGTATTTT.

The chain links TRBV7-2 to TRBJ2-3, with D hard to call. V lost 2 bases, J lost 6 bases, and 6 bases lay in between. CDR1 SGHTA and CDR2 FQGNSA come from the germline V gene. The CDR3 runs 12 residues. DNA for the CDR3: TGTGCCAGCAGCTTACCGGTCGATACGCAGTATTTT. This gives the protein CASSLPVDTQYF.

The V gene is TRBV11-2, the J gene TRBJ2-1, with TRBD2 identical over 9 bases. Germline CDR1 SGHAT, CDR2 FQNNGV. The CDR3 is 15 residues long. After removal of 0 bases from V and 6 bases from J, the junction contained 3 bases not matched to a gene. The chain's CDR3 is CASSLDRTSANEQFF. The DNA of the CDR3 is TGTGCCAGCAGCTTAGATAGGACTAGCGCCAATGAGCAGTTCTTC.

In nucleotides, the CDR3 is TGTGCCAGCAGGGTGGGACAGCTCTACACAGATACGCAGTATTTT. As protein: CASRVGQLYTDTQYF. The rearrangement uses TRBV5-4 and TRBJ2-3, with 7 bases lining up with TRBD1. The V and J ends lost 5 bases and 2 bases, in that order; junction bases with no gene match: 8. The CDR3 totals 15 residues. Germline lookup yields CDR1 SGHNT and CDR2 YYREEE (reference sequence). Complete variable domain (other parts from reference TRBV5-4 and TRBJ2-3): ETGVTQSPTHLIKTRGQQVTLRCSSQSGHNTVSWYQQALGQGPQFIFQYYREEENGRGNFPPRFSGLQFPNYSSELNVNALELDDSALYLCASRVGQLYTDTQYFGPGTRLTVL.

DNA of the CDR3: TGTGCCAGCTCACGTCCGGGCAGGGTGCGTTCGACGAACAATGAGCAGTTCTTC. Amino acids: CASSRPGRVRSTNNEQFF. V gene TRBV18 combines with J gene TRBJ2-1; maybe TRBD1 (5 bases). The V end lost 4 bases, the J end lost 5 bases, and 24 bases lay between the germline ends. CDR1 KGHSH and CDR2 LQKENI come from the germline V gene. This CDR3 comprises 18 residues.

The chain carries TRBV4-1 and TRBJ1-1; D is uncertain. From germline, CDR1 is MGHRA and CDR2 YSYEKL. With 4 bases removed from V and 0 bases from J, the gap between germline ends came to 6 bases. This CDR3 contains 13 residues. CDR3 residues: CASSRIMNTEAFF. Written as DNA, the CDR3 is TGCGCCAGCAGCCGTATTATGAACACTGAAGCTTTCTTT.

This rearrangement joins TRBV7-6 to TRBJ1-2; 9 positions match TRBD1. V trimming: 5 bases; J trimming: 7 bases; junction bases outside the gene matches: 17. Germline V lookup: CDR1 SGHVS, CDR2 FNYEAQ. The length of the CDR3 is 17 residues. The CDR3 region is CASSPGVTGGVGSGYTF. CDR3 DNA: TGTGCCAGCAGCCCAGGGGTAACAGGGGGCGTCGGTTCTGGCTACACCTTC.

This clone was found once. This rearrangement joins TRBV5-1 to TRBJ1-2; D is unresolved. The CDR3 totals 16 residues. V lost 2 bases to trimming and J lost 3 bases, with 17 bases between them. Germline CDR1 is SGHRS and CDR2 is YFSETQ. Here the CDR3 DNA reads TGCGCCAGCAGCTTCTTGTCTGGGCCGAGGGACTATGGCTACACCTTC. Translated: CASSFLSGPRDYGYTF.

In DNA form, the CDR3 reads TGTGCCAGCACGAGGCCCTTTACTTACGAGCAGTACTTC. Encoded protein: CASTRPFTYEQYF. The rearrangement joins TRBV25-1 to TRBJ2-7, with no clear D. Deletions cut 7 bases from V and 4 bases from J, with 14 bases between. The CDR3 totals 13 residues. Germline V gene lookup returns CDR1 MGHDK and CDR2 SYGVNS.

The chain combines TRBV27 with TRBJ2-3, with 16 bases matching TRBD2. V gave up 2 bases and J gave up 0 bases; unmatched junction bases: 5. The length of the CDR3 is 19 residues. Germline lookup yields CDR1 MNHEY and CDR2 SMNVEV (reference sequence). The CDR3 DNA follows: TGTGCCAGCAGTTTAGGGACTAGCGGGGGGGCCGCTAGCACAGATACGCAGTATTTT. Translated, it gives CASSLGTSGGAASTDTQYF.

The V and J genes are TRBV28 and TRBJ1-1; the D gene is possibly TRBD1 (5 bases). CDR1 and CDR2 from the germline V gene are MDHEN and SYDVKM. The CDR3 runs 15 residues. Trimming stripped 2 bases from V and 5 bases from J, with 15 bases between. CDR3 sequence: CASSLPGGGRTEAFF. DNA of the CDR3: TGTGCCAGCAGTTTACCTGGCGGGGGGAGGACTGAAGCTTTCTTT.

The chain couples TRBV5-4 to TRBJ1-4, with 9 bases lining up with TRBD1. CDR1 is SGHNT and CDR2 is YYREEE in the germline V gene (reference sequence). This CDR3 has 14 residues. J lost 8 bases, V lost 4 bases, and 6 bases had no gene match. CDR3 nucleotide sequence: TGTGCCAGCAGCGCCGGACAGGGGAGGGAAAAACTGTTTTTT. It is translated as CASSAGQGREKLFF.

This clone has just one count. The CDR3, as DNA: TGTGCCAGCTCCCCGCGAGGGGGCGGTGACGAGCAGTACTTC. Protein product: CASSPRGGGDEQYF. This sequence joins TRBV18 and TRBJ2-7; 7 bases map to TRBD1. The CDR3 sequence is 14 residues long. V dropped 6 bases and J dropped 5; count of bases not matched to a gene: 10. The V gene's germline CDR1 is KGHSH and CDR2 LQKENI.

The rearrangement links TRBV20-1 to TRBJ2-7; D may be TRBD2 (5 bases). V shed 3 bases and J shed 3 bases, with 9 bases lying between them. The CDR3 totals 12 residues. Germline V gives CDR1 DFQATT, CDR2 SNEGSKA (reference sequence). The CDR3 DNA is TGCAGTGCTAGTAGCGTCCTCTACGAGCAGTACTTC. Protein product: CSASSVLYEQYF.